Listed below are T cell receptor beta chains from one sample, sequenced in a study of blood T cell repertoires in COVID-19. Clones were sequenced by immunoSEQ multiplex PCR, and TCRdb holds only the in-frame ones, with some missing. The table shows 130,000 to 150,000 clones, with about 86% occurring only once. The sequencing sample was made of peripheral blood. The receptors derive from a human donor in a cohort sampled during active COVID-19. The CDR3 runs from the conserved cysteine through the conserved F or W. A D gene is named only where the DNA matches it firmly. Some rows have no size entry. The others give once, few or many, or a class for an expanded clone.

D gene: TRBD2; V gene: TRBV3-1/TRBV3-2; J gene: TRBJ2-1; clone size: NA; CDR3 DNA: TGTGCCAGCAGCCCCATGGCCCCCGGGACTAGCGTTGAGCAGTTCTTC; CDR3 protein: CASSPMAPGTSVEQFF
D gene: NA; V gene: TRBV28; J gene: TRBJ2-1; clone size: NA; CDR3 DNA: TGTGCTAGCAGTCCCAGGGCGGCGGATGAGCAGTTCTTC; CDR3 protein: CASSPRAADEQFF
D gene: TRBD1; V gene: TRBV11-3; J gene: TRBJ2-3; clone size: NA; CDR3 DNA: TGTGCCAGCAGCTTAGGACAGGGGACGGATACGCAGTATTTT; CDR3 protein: CASSLGQGTDTQYF
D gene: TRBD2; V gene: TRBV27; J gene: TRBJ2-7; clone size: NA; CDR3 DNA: TGTGCCAGAGAGACTAGCGATAGCTACGAGCAGTACTTC; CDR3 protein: CARETSDSYEQYF
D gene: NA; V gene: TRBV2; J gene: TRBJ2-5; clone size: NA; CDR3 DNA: TGTGCCAGCAGGGGAGACAACTCCAAAGAGACCCAGTACTTC; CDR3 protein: CASRGDNSKETQYF
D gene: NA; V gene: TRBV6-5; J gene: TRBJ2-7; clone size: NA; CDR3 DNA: TGTGCCAGCAGTTTCGCCAGACTCAACCGGGGGGAGCAGTACTTC; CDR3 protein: CASSFARLNRGEQYF
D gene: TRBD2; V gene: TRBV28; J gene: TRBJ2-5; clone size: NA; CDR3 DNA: TGTGCCAGCAGTTTAAGAGGACTAGGCCAAGAGACCCAGTACTTC; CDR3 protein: CASSLRGLGQETQYF
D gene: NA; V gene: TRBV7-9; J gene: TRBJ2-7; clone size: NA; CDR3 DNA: TGTGCCAGCAGCATCTCGGGACTCTACGAGCAGTACTTC; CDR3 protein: CASSISGLYEQYF
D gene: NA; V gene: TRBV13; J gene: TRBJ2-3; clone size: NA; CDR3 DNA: TGTGCCAGCAGTTCAACCCGGGAGCGGAGAAACACAGATACGCAGTATTTT; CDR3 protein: CASSSTRERRNTDTQYF
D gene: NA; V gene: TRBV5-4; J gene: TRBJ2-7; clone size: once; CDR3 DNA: TGTGCCAGCAGCTTGGCTAGCGAGCAGTACTTC; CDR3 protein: CASSLASEQYF
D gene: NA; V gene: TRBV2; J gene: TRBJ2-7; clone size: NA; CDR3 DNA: TGTGCCAGCAGTCCAGGGTACGAGCAGTACTTC; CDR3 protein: CASSPGYEQYF
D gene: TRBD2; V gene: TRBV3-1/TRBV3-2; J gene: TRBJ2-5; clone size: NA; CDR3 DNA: TGTGCCAGCAGCCAAGAATACCCCCAGGGACTAGCGGGAGGGGCTCAAGAGACCCAGTACTTC; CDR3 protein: CASSQEYPQGLAGGAQETQYF
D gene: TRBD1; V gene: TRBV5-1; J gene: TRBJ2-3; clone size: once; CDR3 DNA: TGCGCCAGCAGCCCCGGACAGGGCCCAGATACGCAGTATTTT; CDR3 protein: CASSPGQGPDTQYF
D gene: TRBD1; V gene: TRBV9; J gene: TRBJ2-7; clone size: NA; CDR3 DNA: TGTGCCAGCAGCGTAGAAGGGGGACAGGGCTACGAGCAGTACTTC; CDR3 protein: CASSVEGGQGYEQYF
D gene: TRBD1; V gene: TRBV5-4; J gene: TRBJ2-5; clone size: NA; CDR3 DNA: TGTGCCAGCAGCTTTGGGCAGGGGGCGGTTCAAGAGACCCAGTACTTC; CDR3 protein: CASSFGQGAVQETQYF
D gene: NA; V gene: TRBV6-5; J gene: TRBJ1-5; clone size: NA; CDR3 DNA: TGTGCCAGCAGATCCGGTAGCAATCAGCCCCAGCATTTT; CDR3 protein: CASRSGSNQPQHF
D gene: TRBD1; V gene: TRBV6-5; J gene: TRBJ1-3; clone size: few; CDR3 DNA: TGTGCCAGCAGTTACTCTGGGACAGGGGCTGGAAACACCATATATTTT; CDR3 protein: CASSYSGTGAGNTIYF
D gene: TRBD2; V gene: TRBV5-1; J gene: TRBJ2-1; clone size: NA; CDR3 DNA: TGCGCCAGCAGCTCCTATTCCCCGGCCCTAGCGGGAGGTGAGCAGTTCTTC; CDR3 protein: CASSSYSPALAGGEQFF
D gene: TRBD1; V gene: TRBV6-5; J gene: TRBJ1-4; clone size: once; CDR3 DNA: TGTGCCAGCAGCCAGTTGACAGGGGGGCGTGAAAAACTGTTTTTT; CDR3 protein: CASSQLTGGREKLFF
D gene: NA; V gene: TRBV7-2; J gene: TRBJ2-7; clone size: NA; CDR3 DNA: TGTGCCAGCACCTGGGATAGCGGTTCTCCCTACGAGCAGTACTTC; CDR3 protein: CASTWDSGSPYEQYF
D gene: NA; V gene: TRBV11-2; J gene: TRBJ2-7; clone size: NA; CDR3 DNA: TGTGCCAGCAGCTTAGATTTCACGGGGGGCGGGTACGAGCAGTACTTC; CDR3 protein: CASSLDFTGGGYEQYF
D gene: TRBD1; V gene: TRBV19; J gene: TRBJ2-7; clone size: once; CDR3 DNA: TGTGCCAGTAGTATAGCCGGGACAGAGACCTACGAGCAGTACTTC; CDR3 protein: CASSIAGTETYEQYF
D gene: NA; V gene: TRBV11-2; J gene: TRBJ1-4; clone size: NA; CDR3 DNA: TGTGCCAGCAGCTTAGGTTGGGGGGATAATGAAAAACTGTTTTTT; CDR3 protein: CASSLGWGDNEKLFF
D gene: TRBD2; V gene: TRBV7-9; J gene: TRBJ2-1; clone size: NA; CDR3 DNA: TGTGCCAGCAGCTCGGCCCTGGGACTAGCGGGTGAGCAGTTCTTC; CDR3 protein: CASSSALGLAGEQFF
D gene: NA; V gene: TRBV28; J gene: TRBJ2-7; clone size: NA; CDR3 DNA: TGTGCCAGCAGTTTATGGCCGAGAGTTCGGTCCTACGAGCAGTACTTC; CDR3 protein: CASSLWPRVRSYEQYF
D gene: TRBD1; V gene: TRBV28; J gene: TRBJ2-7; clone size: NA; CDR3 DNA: TGTGCCAGCAGTTTACCCATCAAGCCAGGGGGCATCAAGTACGAGCAGTACTTC; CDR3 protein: CASSLPIKPGGIKYEQYF
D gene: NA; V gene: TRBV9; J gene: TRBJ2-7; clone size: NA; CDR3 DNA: TGTGCCAGCAGCGTAACAGGGCAGTCCTACGAGCAGTACTTC; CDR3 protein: CASSVTGQSYEQYF
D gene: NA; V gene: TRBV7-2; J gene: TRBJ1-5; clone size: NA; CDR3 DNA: TGTGCCAGCAGCTTAGACAGGGACTATAGCAATCAGCCCCAGCATTTT; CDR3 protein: CASSLDRDYSNQPQHF
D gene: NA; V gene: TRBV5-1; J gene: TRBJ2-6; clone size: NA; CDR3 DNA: TGCGCCAGCAGCATACAGGGATTGTCTGGGGCCAACGTCCTGACTTTC; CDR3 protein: CASSIQGLSGANVLTF
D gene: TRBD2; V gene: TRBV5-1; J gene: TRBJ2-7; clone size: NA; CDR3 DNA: TGCGCCAGCAGCCCCCAAGGGACTAGGTCCTACGAGCAGTACTTC; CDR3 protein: CASSPQGTRSYEQYF
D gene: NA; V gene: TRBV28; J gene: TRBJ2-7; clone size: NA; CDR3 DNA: TGTGCCAGCACCTCTTTCCGGGACGAGCAGTACTTC; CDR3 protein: CASTSFRDEQYF
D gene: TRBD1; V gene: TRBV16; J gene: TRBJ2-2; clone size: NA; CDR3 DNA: TGTGCCAGCAGCCAGACAAGGACAGGGGGCGCGGGCACCGGGGAGCTGTTTTTT; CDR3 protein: CASSQTRTGGAGTGELFF
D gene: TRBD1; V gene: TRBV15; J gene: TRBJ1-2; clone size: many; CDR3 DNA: TGTGCCACCAGCAGCAGGACAGGGCAAGGCTACACCTTC; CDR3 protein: CATSSRTGQGYTF
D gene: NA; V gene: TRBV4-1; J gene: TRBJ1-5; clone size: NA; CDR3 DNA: TGCGCCAGCAGCCAAGGGGGCAGGGCTAGCAATCAGCCCCAGCATTTT; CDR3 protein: CASSQGGRASNQPQHF
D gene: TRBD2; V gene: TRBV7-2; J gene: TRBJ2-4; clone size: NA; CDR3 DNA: TGTGCCAGCAGCTTAAATAGCGGGAGGGCCAAAAACATTCAGTACTTC; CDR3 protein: CASSLNSGRAKNIQYF
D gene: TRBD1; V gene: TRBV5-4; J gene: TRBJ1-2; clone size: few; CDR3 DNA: TGTGCCAGCAGGGCTGACAGGGCTCCCTATGGCTACACCTTC; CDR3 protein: CASRADRAPYGYTF
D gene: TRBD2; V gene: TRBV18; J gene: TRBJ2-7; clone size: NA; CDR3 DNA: TGTGCCAGCTCATCGCCACCCCCAGCGGGAGGGACCGAGCAGTACTTC; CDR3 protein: CASSSPPPAGGTEQYF
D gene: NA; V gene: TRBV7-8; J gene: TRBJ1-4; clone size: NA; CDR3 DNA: TGTGCCAGCAGCTTAACCTTACGGGCAACTAATGAAAAACTGTTTTTT; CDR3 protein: CASSLTLRATNEKLFF
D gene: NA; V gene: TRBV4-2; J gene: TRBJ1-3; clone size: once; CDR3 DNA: TGTGCCAGCAGCCAAGACAGGGTCAACACCATATATTTT; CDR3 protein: CASSQDRVNTIYF
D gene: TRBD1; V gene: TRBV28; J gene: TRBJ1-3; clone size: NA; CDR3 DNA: TGTGCCAGCACTACACCGGGACAGGGGACTGGAAACACCATATATTTT; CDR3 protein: CASTTPGQGTGNTIYF